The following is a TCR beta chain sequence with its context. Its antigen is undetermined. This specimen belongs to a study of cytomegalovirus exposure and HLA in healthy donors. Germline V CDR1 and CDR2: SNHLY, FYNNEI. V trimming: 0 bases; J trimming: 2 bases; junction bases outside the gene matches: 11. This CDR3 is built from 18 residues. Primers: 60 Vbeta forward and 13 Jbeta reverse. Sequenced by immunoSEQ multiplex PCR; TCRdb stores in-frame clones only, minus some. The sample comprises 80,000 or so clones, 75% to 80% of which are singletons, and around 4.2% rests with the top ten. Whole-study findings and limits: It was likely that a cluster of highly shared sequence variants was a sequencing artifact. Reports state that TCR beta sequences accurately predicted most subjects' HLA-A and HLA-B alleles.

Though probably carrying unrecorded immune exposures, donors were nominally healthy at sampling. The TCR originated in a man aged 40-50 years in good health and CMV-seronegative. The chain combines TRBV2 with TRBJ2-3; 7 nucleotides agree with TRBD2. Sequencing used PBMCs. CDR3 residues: CASSEAAGASWSTDTQYF. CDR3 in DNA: TGTGCCAGCAGTGAAGCGGCGGGAGCCTCCTGGTCCACAGATACGCAGTATTTT.